One sample yielded the 8 T cell receptor beta chains listed below, sequenced in a study of T and B cells in COVID-19 patients. Each TRB amplification used about 220-500 ng of genomic DNA from blood. Multiplex PCR with BIOMED2 TRB-A/B primer pools amplified TRB rearrangements. TCRdb ran MiXCR on the multiplex PCR reads and lists one entry per CDR3 protein. The repertoire consists of 7,700 or so distinct CDR3 sequences, with about 30% occurring once and the leading ten covering roughly 17%. The sample taken for sequencing was blood. The source is a human donor with active COVID-19.

V usage is TRBV27 and J usage is TRBJ2-3, with D perhaps matching TRBD2 (7 bases). Trimming stripped 7 bases from V and 6 bases from J, with 17 bases between. CDR1 MNHEY and CDR2 SMNVEV come from the germline V gene (reference sequence). This CDR3 comprises 14 residues. The CDR3 DNA reads as TGTGCCAGCACATTAGGGGGGGGGAGGGATACGCAGTATTTT. Encoded protein: CASTLGGGRDTQYF.

In this sample, this clonotype turned up a few times. The genes are TRBV27 and TRBJ1-1, with 7 bases fitting TRBD1. The germline CDR1 and CDR2 sequences are MNHEY and SMNVEV (reference sequence). The CDR3 runs 17 residues. V trimming: 0 bases; J trimming: 1 base; junction bases outside the gene matches: 8. The CDR3, as DNA: TGTGCCAGCAGTTTATCCACAGGGGCCGGGGGGAACACTGAAGCTTTCTTT. It translates to CASSLSTGAGGNTEAFF.

J is TRBJ2-1 and V is TRBV5-4; 10 bases align to TRBD2. J gave up 9 bases and V 1 base, and 7 bases lay outside the gene matches. CDR1 is SGHNT and CDR2 is YYREEE in the germline V gene (reference sequence). CDR3 length equals 15 residues. The CDR3 is CASSLWSGGEVEQFF. DNA of the CDR3: TGTGCCAGCAGCTTGTGGAGCGGGGGGGAGGTTGAGCAGTTCTTC. Full variable domain (remainder filled in from reference TRBV5-4 and TRBJ2-1): ETGVTQSPTHLIKTRGQQVTLRCSSQSGHNTVSWYQQALGQGPQFIFQYYREEENGRGNFPPRFSGLQFPNYSSELNVNALELDDSALYLCASSLWSGGEVEQFFGPGTRLTVL.

CDR3 bases: TGTGCCAGCAGTGAGGGTAACAGGGGATTATCGTATTTT. Translation: CASSEGNRGLSYF. This chain connects TRBV13 to TRBJ1-3; 7 bases align to TRBD1. V was pared by 6 bases and J by 16 bases, with 15 bases of the junction left unmatched. Looked up from germline, CDR1 is PRHDT and CDR2 is FYEKMQ (reference sequence). The CDR3 runs 13 residues.

By sample share, this clonotype is medium-sized. This chain links TRBV19 with TRBJ1-6; TRBD1 matches 7 bases. V dropped 5 bases and J dropped 9; count of bases not matched to a gene: 10. Per germline, CDR1 LNHDA and CDR2 SQIVND (reference sequence). This CDR3 spans 15 amino acids. CDR3 DNA: TGTGCCAGTAGTGAGGGACAGACTGAGAGTTCACCCCTCCACTTT. This translates into CASSEGQTESSPLHF.

This clonotype was counted once. The V and J genes are TRBV4-2 and TRBJ1-6; D is unclear. Germline V CDR1 and CDR2: LGHNA, YNFKEQ. CDR3 size: 17 residues. The V end was cut by 3 bases, the J end by 7 bases, with 19 bases between. The CDR3 here is CASSQPQGPRLNSPLHF. The DNA of the CDR3 is TGTGCCAGCAGCCAGCCGCAAGGGCCACGACTCAATTCACCCCTCCACTTT.

This chain connects TRBV6-1 to TRBJ2-2, with 8 bases fitting TRBD2. The germline V gene has CDR1 MNHNS and CDR2 SASEGT. J lost 4 bases, V lost 7 bases, and 8 bases had no gene match. The CDR3 has 15 residues. The CDR3 protein is CASTLLAELTGELFF. The CDR3 DNA reads as TGTGCCAGCACCCTACTAGCGGAGCTCACCGGGGAGCTGTTTTTT.

The chain recombines TRBV5-4 with TRBJ2-3; D call uncertain. With 4 bases removed from V and 3 bases from J, the gap between germline ends came to 12 bases. CDR3 length equals 14 residues. CDR1 and CDR2 from the germline V gene are SGHNT and YYREEE (reference sequence). The CDR3 region is CASSRRIGTDTQYF. As DNA, the CDR3 is TGTGCCAGCAGCCGCCGTATAGGTACAGATACGCAGTATTTT.